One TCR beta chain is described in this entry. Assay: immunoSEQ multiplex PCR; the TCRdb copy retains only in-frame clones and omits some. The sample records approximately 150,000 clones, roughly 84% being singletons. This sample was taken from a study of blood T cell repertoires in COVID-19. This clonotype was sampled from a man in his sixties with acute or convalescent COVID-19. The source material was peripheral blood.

Here the CDR3 reads CASSFSSAGWLFF. DNA of the CDR3: TGTGCCAGCAGCTTTAGTTCGGCAGGTTGGCTGTTTTTT. The J gene is TRBJ1-4, the V gene TRBV11-2, with D hard to call. CDR1 SGHAT and CDR2 FQNNGV come from the germline V gene. This CDR3 is 13 amino acids long. Between the trimmed V and J ends, which lost 3 bases and 14 bases, there was a span of 16 bases. Supplemented by reference TRBV11-2 and TRBJ1-4, the full variable domain reads EAGVAQSPRYKIIEKRQSVAFWCNPISGHATLYWYQQILGQGPKLLIQFQNNGVVDDSQLPKDRFSAERLKGVDSTLKIQPAKLEDSAVYLCASSFSSAGWLFFGSGTQLSVL.